The rows below give T cell receptor beta chains drawn from one sample of a study of shared clonotypes between healthy human individuals. Libraries were prepared by immunoSEQ multiplex PCR; TCRdb keeps only in-frame clonotypes and omits some of them. The table lists under 650,000 clones, about 96% of them singletons. The sequencing sample was made of naive CD4+ T cells sorted from blood. These TCRs come from a woman aged 30 to 39 in good health. The CDR3 runs from the conserved cysteine through the conserved F or W. D genes are given only for firm matches. Some rows mark clone size as missing; the rest say once, few, many or name a class of expanded clone.

>-|-|TRBJ2-7|TRBV5-4|14
CASSLDQGSDEQYF
TGTGCCAGCAGCTTGGACCAGGGGTCTGACGAGCAGTACTTC
>-|-|TRBJ2-5|TRBV5-1|14
CASSLLSFEETQYF
TGCGCCAGCAGCTTGTTAAGTTTCGAAGAGACCCAGTACTTC
>-|-|TRBJ2-1|TRBV5-4|14
CASSLDPPPNEQFF
TGTGCCAGCAGCTTGGACCCCCCTCCCAATGAGCAGTTCTTC
>once|-|TRBJ2-7|TRBV28|16
CASTPISGGGRDEQYF
TGTGCCAGCACTCCTATCAGCGGAGGGGGTAGAGACGAGCAGTACTTC
>-|TRBD1|TRBJ2-5|TRBV10-2|13
CASRTGQGREQYF
TGCGCCAGCAGGACGGGACAGGGGAGGGAGCAGTACTTC
>-|-|TRBJ2-5|TRBV7-2|13
CASSSLEEGTQYF
TGTGCCAGCAGCTCTTTGGAGGAGGGGACCCAGTACTTC
>-|TRBD2|TRBJ2-7|TRBV14|15
CASSQTSGSRYEQYF
TGTGCCAGCAGCCAAACTAGCGGGAGTCGTTACGAGCAGTACTTC
>-|TRBD2|TRBJ2-1|TRBV5-4|15
CASRLGLAGRDEQFF
TGTGCCAGCCGACTGGGACTAGCGGGGAGGGATGAGCAGTTCTTC
>-|-|TRBJ1-1|TRBV13|14
CASSLPVNSAEAFF
TGTGCCAGCAGCTTACCGGTTAACTCTGCTGAAGCTTTCTTT
>-|-|TRBJ2-6|TRBV28|17
CASSLAGLVSGANVLTF
TGTGCCAGCAGTTTAGCGGGCTTAGTCTCTGGGGCCAACGTCCTGACTTTC
>-|-|TRBJ2-1|TRBV15|15
CATSRDEGTYNEQFF
TGTGCCACCAGCAGAGATGAGGGGACTTACAATGAGCAGTTCTTC
>once|-|TRBJ1-6|TRBV27|16
CASSPHGRSYNSPLHF
TGTGCCAGCAGTCCCCATGGTCGCTCCTATAATTCACCCCTCCACTTT
>-|TRBD1|TRBJ1-1|TRBV7-2|15
CASSLVTGGNTEAFF
TGTGCCAGCAGCTTAGTCACAGGGGGCAACACTGAAGCTTTCTTT
>once|TRBD1|TRBJ1-2|TRBV5-4|14
CASSLDRWDYGYTF
TGTGCCAGCAGCCTGGACAGGTGGGACTATGGCTACACCTTC
>-|TRBD2|TRBJ2-5|TRBV28|16
CASSLRTSGRGETQYF
TGTGCCAGCAGTTTACGGACTAGCGGGAGGGGAGAGACCCAGTACTTC
>-|TRBD2|TRBJ2-1|TRBV5-1|16
CASSRGLAGGGNEQFF
TGCGCCAGCAGCCGGGGACTAGCGGGAGGTGGAAATGAGCAGTTCTTC
>-|-|TRBJ2-5|TRBV18|14
CASSPAGVQETQYF
TGTGCCAGCTCACCCGCAGGGGTACAAGAGACCCAGTACTTC
>-|-|TRBJ2-1|TRBV27|17
CASSPIRQAPTYNEQFF
TGTGCCAGCAGTCCCATTAGACAGGCCCCTACCTACAATGAGCAGTTCTTC
>-|TRBD1|TRBJ1-2|TRBV2|16
CASREEGTVGNYGYTF
TGTGCCAGCAGGGAGGAGGGGACAGTCGGGAACTATGGCTACACCTTC
>-|-|TRBJ1-1|TRBV5-1|16
CASSLSAGGSWTEAFF
TGCGCCAGCAGCTTGAGCGCGGGTGGGTCATGGACTGAAGCTTTCTTT
>-|-|TRBJ2-1|TRBV14|12
CASSPSGNEQFF
TGTGCCAGCAGTCCCTCGGGCAATGAGCAGTTCTTC
>once|TRBD2|TRBJ2-7|TRBV4-1|15
CASSPLAGGTYEQYF
TGCGCCAGCAGCCCCCTCGCGGGAGGCACCTACGAGCAGTACTTC
>-|TRBD1|TRBJ2-1|TRBV27|17
CASSFQTPGQGTHEQFF
TGTGCCAGCAGTTTCCAAACCCCGGGACAGGGAACACATGAGCAGTTCTTC
>-|-|TRBJ2-7|TRBV6-1|19
CASSETRSSGFHDSYEQYF
TGTGCCAGCAGTGAAACTCGGTCGTCGGGGTTCCATGACTCCTACGAGCAGTACTTC
>-|-|TRBJ1-4|TRBV10-3|13
CATATSTNEKLFF
TGTGCCACCGCTACCTCAACTAATGAAAAACTGTTTTTT
>-|TRBD2|TRBJ2-3|TRBV29-1|13
CSVEAGGTDTQYF
TGCAGCGTTGAAGCGGGAGGGACGGATACGCAGTATTTT
>-|-|TRBJ2-7|TRBV6-1|15
CASSEYGQPPYEQYF
TGTGCCAGCAGTGAATACGGGCAACCGCCCTACGAGCAGTACTTC
>-|-|TRBJ2-1|TRBV18|16
CASSPPGEPSYNEQFF
TGTGCCAGCTCACCCCCGGGGGAGCCCTCCTACAATGAGCAGTTCTTC
>-|-|TRBJ2-3|TRBV7-8|15
CASSLGGLLGDTQYF
TGTGCCAGCAGCTTAGGGGGGCTACTAGGAGATACGCAGTATTTT
>-|-|TRBJ1-5|TRBV2|15
CASGRNSHSNQPQHF
TGTGCCAGCGGAAGAAACAGTCATAGCAATCAGCCCCAGCATTTT
>-|TRBD2|TRBJ2-3|TRBV7-2|15
CASSTRLAGADTQYF
TGTGCCAGCAGCACTCGACTAGCGGGCGCAGATACGCAGTATTTT
>-|TRBD1|TRBJ2-1|TRBV5-4|16
CASSPGPDRGRNEQFF
TGTGCCAGCAGCCCGGGGCCTGACAGGGGGCGAAATGAGCAGTTCTTC
>-|-|TRBJ1-1|TRBV11-2|13
CASSLDEGTEAFF
TGTGCCAGCAGCTTAGACGAGGGCACTGAAGCTTTCTTT
>-|-|TRBJ2-1|TRBV9|15
CASSGGPLPHNEQFF
TGTGCCAGCAGCGGCGGTCCTCTACCCCACAATGAGCAGTTCTTC
>once|TRBD2|TRBJ2-2|TRBV14|17
CASSLRLAGVGTGELFF
TGTGCCAGCAGCCTCCGACTAGCGGGAGTGGGCACCGGGGAGCTGTTTTTT
>-|TRBD2|TRBJ2-7|TRBV28|13
CATTSGRPYEQYF
TGTGCCACCACTAGCGGGAGGCCCTACGAGCAGTACTTC
>-|TRBD2|TRBJ2-5|TRBV28|15
CASRPGLAGDLGQYF
TGTGCCAGCAGGCCGGGACTAGCGGGAGACCTAGGGCAGTACTTC
>-|TRBD1|TRBJ1-6|TRBV28|12
CASGQAASPLHF
TGTGCCAGCGGACAGGCTGCCTCACCCCTCCACTTT
>-|-|TRBJ2-7|TRBV28|15
CASSYTGSRSYEQYF
TGTGCCAGCAGCTACACCGGGTCCCGCTCCTACGAGCAGTACTTC
>once|-|TRBJ2-3|TRBV10-1|13
CASSSSGADTQYF
TGCGCCAGCAGCAGTTCAGGGGCAGATACGCAGTATTTT